This TCR beta chain was found in a study of blood T cell repertoires in COVID-19 (dated by TCRdb to about 2020). With respect to the entire study: Samples covering the acute and convalescent phases of COVID-19 were provided by collaborators in the United States, Italy and Spain. The prospective study material was composed of cDNA or gDNA derived from T cells, B-cell-depleted T cells, or PBMCs. Deeply sampled blood TCRbeta repertoires from subjects exposed to, actively infected with, or recovered from COVID-19 were included in the dataset. A freely available public database, intended as a resource for researchers studying the immune response to SARS-CoV-2, is where the repertoires were released. The samples were drawn from two sources: the first 160 participants of the ongoing ImmuneRACE study, and 1,254 subjects contributed by 6 global collaborators. A de-identified subject ID, COVID-19 status, age in years and sex were almost always included in the sample metadata. HLA class I and class II types, where available, came from metadata supplied by the sample provider rather than from assay-based typing. The research as a whole found: How much clinical and demographic metadata was included differed by source and by participant, and the metadata was provided uncurated.

In Seattle, one collaborating source enrolled patients while the infection was active and tracked those patients longitudinally over the course of disease. The collaborating institutions used their own protocols to collect whole blood in K2EDTA tubes. For TCRbeta analysis, collaborators shipped samples as frozen whole blood, isolated PBMCs, or DNA extracted from either of those sample types. Note on this clone: Its target antigen remains unknown. No much larger clonotype is one base removed from it; base qualities were not supplied.

The immunoSEQ Assay, a bias-controlled multiplex PCR, was used to amplify TCRbeta CDR3 regions from genomic DNA. Processing in the source paper ran as follows. The number of nucleated cells in each sample was estimated from the amplification of reference gene primers within the assay. Sequence reads were collapsed and filtered to measure the absolute abundance of every unique TCRbeta CDR3 rearrangement. For each sample, productive Simpson clonality was calculated by taking the square root of Simpson's diversity index across productive rearrangements. In TCRdb, the immuneACCESS table is reduced to in-frame sequences with V and J assigned. These tables do not hold every clone; where another copy was compared, an unresolved V gene accounts for under half, and the others remain unexplained. For V, J and clone size, that table is used; D and trimming come from the DNA. This sample holds 130,000 to 150,000 clones; approximately 85% were observed only once. The biggest ten clones account for more than 7.5% of the sample.

This clonotype was obtained from a woman aged 55-69 years with COVID-19, enrolled during active disease. The sequenced sample was peripheral blood.

The DNA reads TGTGCCAGCAGCTTAGCTAGCGGGGTGTCGGAGACCCAGTACTTC. Its coded protein is CASSLASGVSETQYF. This receptor chain uses TRBV13 and TRBJ2-5, with TRBD2 identical over 9 junction bases. Clipping removes 1 base from V and 5 bases from J, with 5 as the unmatched junction base count. For CDR1 and CDR2, the germline V gene (reference sequence) lists PRHDT and FYEKMQ. The CDR3 numbers 15 residues from cysteine through phenylalanine. CDR3 DNA is the only sequence kept; it has 45 bases, read in frame from the first base.